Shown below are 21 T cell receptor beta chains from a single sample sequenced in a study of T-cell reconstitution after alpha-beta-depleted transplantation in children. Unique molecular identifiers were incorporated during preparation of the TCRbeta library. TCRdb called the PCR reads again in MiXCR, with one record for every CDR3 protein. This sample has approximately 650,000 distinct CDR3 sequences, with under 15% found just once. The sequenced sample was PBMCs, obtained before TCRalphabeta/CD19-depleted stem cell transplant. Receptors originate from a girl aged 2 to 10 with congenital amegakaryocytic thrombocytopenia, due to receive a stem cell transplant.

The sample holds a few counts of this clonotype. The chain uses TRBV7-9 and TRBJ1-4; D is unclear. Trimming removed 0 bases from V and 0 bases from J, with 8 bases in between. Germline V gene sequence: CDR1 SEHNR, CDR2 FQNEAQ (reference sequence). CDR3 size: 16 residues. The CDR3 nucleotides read TGTGCCAGCAGCTTAGCGGGAGGTGCAACTAATGAAAAACTGTTTTTT. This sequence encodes CASSLAGGATNEKLFF.

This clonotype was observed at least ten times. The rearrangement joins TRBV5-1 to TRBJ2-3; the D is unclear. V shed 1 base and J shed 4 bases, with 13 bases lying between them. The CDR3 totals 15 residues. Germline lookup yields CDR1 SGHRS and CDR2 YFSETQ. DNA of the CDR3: TGCGCCAGCAGCTTGTTGGAGAGATCTTCAGATACGCAGTATTTT. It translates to CASSLLERSSDTQYF.

CDR3 residues: CASSEIELAGGNEQFF. CDR3 nucleotide sequence: TGTGCCAGCAGTGAAATTGAACTAGCGGGAGGCAATGAGCAGTTCTTC. The chain recombines TRBV2 with TRBJ2-1, with 12 bases aligning to TRBD2. The CDR3 extends over 16 amino acids. The J segment lost 6 bases and the V segment lost 2 bases, leaving 5 bases of the junction unmatched. Germline CDR1 and CDR2: SNHLY and FYNNEI.

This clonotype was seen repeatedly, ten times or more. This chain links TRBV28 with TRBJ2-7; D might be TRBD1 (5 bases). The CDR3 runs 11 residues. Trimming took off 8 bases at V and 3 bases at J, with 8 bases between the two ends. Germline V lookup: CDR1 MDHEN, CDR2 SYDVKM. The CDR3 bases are TGTGCCAGCGGGCAGGGCTACGAGCAGTACTTC. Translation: CASGQGYEQYF.

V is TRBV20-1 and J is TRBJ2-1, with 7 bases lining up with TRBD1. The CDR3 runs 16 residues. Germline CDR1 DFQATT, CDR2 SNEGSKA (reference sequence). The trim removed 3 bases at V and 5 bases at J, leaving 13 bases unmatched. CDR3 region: CSASNFWDRANNEQFF. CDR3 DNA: TGCAGTGCTAGTAATTTTTGGGACAGAGCTAACAATGAGCAGTTCTTC.

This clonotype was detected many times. CDR3 sequence (DNA): TGCAGTCTTTCGACGGCAGGGGGCCGGAACACTGAAGCTTTCTTT. It codes for CSLSTAGGRNTEAFF. This sequence joins TRBV29-1 and TRBJ1-1, with 8 bases fitting TRBD1. Germline V CDR1 and CDR2: SQVTM, ANQGSEA. The CDR3 consists of 15 residues.

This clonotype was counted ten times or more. Here the CDR3 DNA reads TGCAGCGTTGAACGCATTGGCAGGGGAACCTACGAGCAGTACTTC. Translating it yields CSVERIGRGTYEQYF. The chain joins TRBV29-1 to TRBJ2-7; a weak D match, TRBD1 (6 bases). CDR3 length equals 15 residues. The germline V gene encodes CDR1 SQVTM and CDR2 ANQGSEA. The ends were cut back, 2 bases at V and 2 bases at J, with 16 bases in the middle.

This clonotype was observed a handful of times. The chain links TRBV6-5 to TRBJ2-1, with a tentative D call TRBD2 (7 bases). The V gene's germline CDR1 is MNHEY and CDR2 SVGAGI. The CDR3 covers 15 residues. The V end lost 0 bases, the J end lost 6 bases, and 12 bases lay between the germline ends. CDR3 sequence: CASSYSRGQPNEQFF. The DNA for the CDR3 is TGTGCCAGCAGTTACTCGCGGGGGCAGCCCAATGAGCAGTTCTTC.

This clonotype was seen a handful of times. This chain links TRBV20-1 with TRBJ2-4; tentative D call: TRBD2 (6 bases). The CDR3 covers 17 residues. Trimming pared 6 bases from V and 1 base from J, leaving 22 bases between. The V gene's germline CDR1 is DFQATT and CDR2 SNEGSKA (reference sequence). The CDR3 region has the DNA TGCAGTGCGGGGCCAGCAGCCGGGGGATGGGCCAAAAACATTCAGTACTTC. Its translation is CSAGPAAGGWAKNIQYF.

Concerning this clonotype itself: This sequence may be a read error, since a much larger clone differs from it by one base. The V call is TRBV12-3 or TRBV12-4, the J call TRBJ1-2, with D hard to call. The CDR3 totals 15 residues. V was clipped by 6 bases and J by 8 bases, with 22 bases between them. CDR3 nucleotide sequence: TGTGCCAGCAGAGGACGGGAAACGCCTTTTCTGGGCTACACCTTC. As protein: CASRGRETPFLGYTF.

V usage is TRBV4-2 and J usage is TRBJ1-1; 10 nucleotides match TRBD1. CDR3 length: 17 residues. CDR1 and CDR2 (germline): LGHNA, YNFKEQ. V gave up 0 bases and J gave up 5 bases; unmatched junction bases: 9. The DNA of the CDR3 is TGTGCCAGCAGCCAAGAGGGACAGGGGCTCCCGAGGACTGAAGCTTTCTTT. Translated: CASSQEGQGLPRTEAFF.

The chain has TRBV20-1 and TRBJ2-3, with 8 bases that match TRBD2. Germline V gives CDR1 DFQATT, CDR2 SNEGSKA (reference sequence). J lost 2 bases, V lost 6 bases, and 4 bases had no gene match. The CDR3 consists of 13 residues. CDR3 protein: CSAGTRTTDTQYF. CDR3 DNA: TGCAGTGCAGGGACTAGAACCACAGATACGCAGTATTTT.

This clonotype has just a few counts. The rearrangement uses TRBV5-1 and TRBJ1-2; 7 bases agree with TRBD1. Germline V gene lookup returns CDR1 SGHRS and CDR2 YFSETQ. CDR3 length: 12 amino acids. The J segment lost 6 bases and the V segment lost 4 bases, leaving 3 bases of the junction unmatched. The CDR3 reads CASSTTGDGYTF. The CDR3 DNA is TGCGCCAGCAGCACTACAGGGGATGGCTACACCTTC.

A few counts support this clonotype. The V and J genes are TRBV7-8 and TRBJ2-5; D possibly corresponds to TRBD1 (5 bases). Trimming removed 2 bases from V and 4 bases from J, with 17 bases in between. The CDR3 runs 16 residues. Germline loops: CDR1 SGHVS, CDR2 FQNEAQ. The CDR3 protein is CASSLKDRGVRETQYF. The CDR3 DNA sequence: TGTGCCAGCAGCTTAAAGGATAGGGGCGTCCGAGAGACCCAGTACTTC.

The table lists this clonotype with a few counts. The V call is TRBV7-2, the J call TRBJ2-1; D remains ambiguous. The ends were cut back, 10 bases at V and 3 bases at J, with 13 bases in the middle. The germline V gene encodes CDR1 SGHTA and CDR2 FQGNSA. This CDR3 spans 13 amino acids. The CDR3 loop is CATLSPNYNEQFF. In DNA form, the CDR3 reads TGTGCCACTTTGAGCCCTAACTACAATGAGCAGTTCTTC.

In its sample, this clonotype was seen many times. CDR3 region: CASSLMTDQPQHF. DNA for the CDR3: TGCGCCAGCAGCTTGATGACAGATCAGCCCCAGCATTTT. The chain joins TRBV5-1 to TRBJ1-5, with D tentatively TRBD1 (5 bases). The germline gives CDR1 SGHRS, CDR2 YFSETQ. Trimming removed 1 base from V and 5 bases from J, with 7 bases in between. The CDR3 length is 13 residues.

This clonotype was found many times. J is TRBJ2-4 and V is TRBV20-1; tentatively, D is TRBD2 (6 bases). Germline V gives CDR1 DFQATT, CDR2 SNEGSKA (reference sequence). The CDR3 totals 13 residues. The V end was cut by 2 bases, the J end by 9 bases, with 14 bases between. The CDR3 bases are TGCAGTGCTAGAACGGGATCGGGAGTCATTCAGTACTTC. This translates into CSARTGSGVIQYF.

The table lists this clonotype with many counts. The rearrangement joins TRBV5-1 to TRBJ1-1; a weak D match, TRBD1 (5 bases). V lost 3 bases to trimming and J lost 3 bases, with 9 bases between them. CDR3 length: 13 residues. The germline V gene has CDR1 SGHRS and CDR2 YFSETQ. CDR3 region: CASSSGPHTEAFF. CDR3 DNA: TGCGCCAGCAGCTCAGGGCCACACACTGAAGCTTTCTTT.

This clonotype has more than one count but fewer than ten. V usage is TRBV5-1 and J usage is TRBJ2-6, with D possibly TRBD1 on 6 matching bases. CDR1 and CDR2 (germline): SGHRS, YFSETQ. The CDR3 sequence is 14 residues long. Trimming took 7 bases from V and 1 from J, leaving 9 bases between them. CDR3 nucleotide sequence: TGCGCCAGCCGTGACAGGTCTGGGGCCAACGTCCTGACTTTC. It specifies CASRDRSGANVLTF.

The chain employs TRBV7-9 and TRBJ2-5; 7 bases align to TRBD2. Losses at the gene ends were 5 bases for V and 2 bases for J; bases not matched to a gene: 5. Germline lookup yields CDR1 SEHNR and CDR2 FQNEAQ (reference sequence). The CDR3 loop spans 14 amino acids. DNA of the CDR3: TGTGCCAGCAGCCGGACTAGAACTCAAGAGACCCAGTACTTC. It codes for CASSRTRTQETQYF.

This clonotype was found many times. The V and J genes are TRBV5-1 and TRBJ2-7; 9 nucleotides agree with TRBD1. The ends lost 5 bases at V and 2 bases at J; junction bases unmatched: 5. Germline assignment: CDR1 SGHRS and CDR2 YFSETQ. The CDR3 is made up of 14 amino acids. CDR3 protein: CASRRQGETYEQYF. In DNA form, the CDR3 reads TGCGCCAGCAGAAGACAGGGGGAAACCTACGAGCAGTACTTC.